This T cell receptor (beta chain) was identified in a study of control samples from healthy donors and cancer patients. The CDR3 is 14 residues long. The V gene's germline CDR1 is SGHRS and CDR2 YFSETQ. Deletions cut 5 bases from V and 2 bases from J, with 12 bases between. Profiled with immunoSEQ multiplex PCR; TCRdb holds only in-frame clones, not every one. Among 46,000 or so clones listed, 85% to 95% were seen once. Sample: PBMCs. The gene calls are TRBV5-1 and TRBJ2-3, with D possibly matching TRBD2 (6 bases). The source of this sequence is a woman aged 45-60 years with head and neck cancer. Here the CDR3 DNA reads TGCGCCAGCAGTTACGGGGGAAACACAGATACGCAGTATTTT. Residues: CASSYGGNTDTQYF.